The sample holds a few counts of the clone carrying this T cell receptor (beta chain). What it binds is unknown. The study amplified TCR beta CDR3 regions using RNA transcripts. HTBI primers served in a first-round RT-PCR, which a second-round multiplex PCR followed. MiXCR, applied by TCRdb to the multiplex PCR reads, yields one record per CDR3 protein. This table holds hundreds of thousands of distinct CDR3 sequences, approximately 40% found once. 10 ml of fresh blood yielded the PBMCs by density gradient. The data derive from a study of Graves' ophthalmopathy and Graves' hyperthyroidism. General study findings and limits: Classification of ophthalmopathy versus stable hyperthyroidism by a 13-signature model yielded roughly 86% sensitivity and approximately 79% specificity.

After removal of 5 bases from V and 7 bases from J, the junction contained 10 bases not matched to a gene. CDR1 and CDR2 from the germline V gene are LNHDA and SQIVND (reference sequence). This CDR3 has 14 amino acids. The receptor's source is an adult man with Graves' ophthalmopathy. Specimen: peripheral blood. The genes are TRBV19 and TRBJ2-5; the match to TRBD1 covers 7 bases. CDR3: CASSGKGAFGTQYF. Written as DNA, the CDR3 is TGTGCCAGTAGTGGTAAGGGGGCGTTTGGGACCCAGTACTTC.